The 25 T cell receptor beta chains given below trace back to one sample, sequenced in a study of metastatic and nonmetastatic thyroid tumors. TCRdb ran MiXCR on the PCR reads. The repertoire includes more than 20,000 clones, 30% to 40% of them detected once, and 22% sits in the top ten. All patients were treatment-naive before thyroid surgery. The specimen was blood. All receptors derive from a male donor with papillary thyroid cancer or a benign thyroid nodule (not recorded which). Some clones in this sample may be carry-over from other donors' samples.

The V call is TRBV30, the J call TRBJ1-1; perhaps TRBD1 as D (5 bases). The CDR3 consists of 11 residues. Germline CDR1 is GTSNPN and CDR2 is SVGIG (reference sequence). V was clipped by 5 bases and J by 11 bases, with 15 bases between them. CDR3 nucleotide sequence: TGTGCCTGGGCAGGGAAGGCCGCGGCTTTCTTT. It specifies CAWAGKAAAFF.

This chain joins TRBV2 and TRBJ2-1; the match to TRBD2 covers 7 bases. CDR3 length: 15 residues. After removal of 7 bases from V and 8 bases from J, the junction contained 14 bases not matched to a gene. Germline lookup yields CDR1 SNHLY and CDR2 FYNNEI. The CDR3 sequence is CASTLAENIGDEQFF. CDR3 coding DNA: TGTGCCAGCACCCTAGCGGAAAACATTGGCGATGAGCAGTTCTTC.

The rearrangement uses TRBV19 and TRBJ1-1, with no clear D. The germline gives CDR1 LNHDA, CDR2 SQIVND (reference sequence). The CDR3 is 15 amino acids. Between the trimmed V and J ends, which lost 4 bases and 1 base, there was a span of 13 bases. The CDR3 region is CASSNRTGKNTEAFF. The CDR3 DNA reads as TGTGCCAGTAGTAACCGTACTGGAAAGAACACTGAAGCTTTCTTT.

This clone appeared a few times. V and J are TRBV7-8 and TRBJ1-3; TRBD1 aligns across 7 bases. Germline CDR1 and CDR2: SGHVS and FQNEAQ. After removal of 0 bases from V and 1 base from J, the junction contained 6 bases not matched to a gene. This CDR3 region has 17 residues. The CDR3 protein is CASSLALAGGSGNTIYF. In DNA form, the CDR3 reads TGTGCCAGCAGCTTAGCCCTGGCAGGGGGTTCTGGAAACACCATATATTTT.

The sample holds a few counts of this clone. The chain has TRBV28 and TRBJ1-2; TRBD1 aligns across 9 bases. Losses at the gene ends were 10 bases for V and 8 bases for J; bases not matched to a gene: 8. Germline assignment: CDR1 MDHEN and CDR2 SYDVKM. The CDR3 has 12 residues. The CDR3 nucleotides are TGTGCCACCCGGGAACAGGGGGCAGGCTACACCTTC. It is translated as CATREQGAGYTF.

This clone occurred many times. This chain connects TRBV7-2 to TRBJ1-3; 7 positions match TRBD1. The CDR3 length is 13 residues. Germline CDR1 reads SGHTA; CDR2 reads FQGNSA. The V gene end was trimmed by 6 bases and the J gene end by 3 bases; junction bases not matched to a gene: 2. CDR3: CASRGQSGNTIYF. CDR3 DNA sequence: TGTGCCAGCAGGGGACAGAGTGGAAACACCATATATTTT.

This clone has more than one count but fewer than ten. The chain joins TRBV6-1 to TRBJ2-2; D might be TRBD1 (6 bases). Germline lookup yields CDR1 MNHNS and CDR2 SASEGT. The CDR3 has 15 residues. Deletions cut 6 bases from V and 5 bases from J, with 16 bases between. The CDR3: CASRTQGTKTGELFF. The CDR3 nucleotides are TGTGCCAGCAGAACACAGGGAACCAAGACCGGGGAGCTGTTTTTT.

The rearrangement uses TRBV4-1 and TRBJ1-6; TRBD1 is a possible D gene (5 bases). V was trimmed by 4 bases and J by 7 bases, leaving 17 bases between them. The CDR3 is 16 residues long. Germline loops: CDR1 MGHRA, CDR2 YSYEKL. As DNA, the CDR3 is TGCGCCAGCAGCCCCTTGGGGGGGTACATGAATTCACCCCTCCACTTT. It yields the protein CASSPLGGYMNSPLHF.

The CDR3 coding sequence is TGTGCCAGCTCACCTACCGGGACAGGGTGGAATGAGCAGTTCTTC. Amino acid sequence: CASSPTGTGWNEQFF. The genes are TRBV18 and TRBJ2-1; 9 bases match TRBD1. CDR3 length equals 15 residues. Germline CDR1 reads KGHSH; CDR2 reads LQKENI. V lost 3 bases, J lost 7 bases, and 7 bases stayed unmatched.

By frequency in the sample, this clone is medium-sized. The V gene is TRBV7-3, the J gene TRBJ2-2; D is perhaps TRBD2 (5 bases). CDR3 size: 18 residues. The V and J ends lost 5 bases and 0 bases respectively, with 19 bases between them. From germline, CDR1 is SGHTA and CDR2 FQGTGA. For the CDR3, the DNA is TGTGCCAGCAGCCCCAAGGGCGGACTGGCGGCGAACACCGGGGAGCTGTTTTTT. Translating gives CASSPKGGLAANTGELFF.

The chain recombines TRBV6-1 with TRBJ2-7, with 8 bases lining up with TRBD1. This CDR3 has 16 amino acids. The V gene's germline CDR1 is MNHNS and CDR2 SASEGT. V gave up 7 bases and J gave up 2 bases; unmatched junction bases: 13. The CDR3 sequence: CASTRLPGQDTYEQYF. The CDR3 nucleotides read TGTGCCAGCACTAGGCTGCCGGGACAGGATACCTACGAGCAGTACTTC.

In its sample, this clone is medium-sized. The chain joins TRBV4-1 to TRBJ2-5; 10 bases map to TRBD2. V shed 1 base, J shed 3 bases, and the junction held 2 bases outside the gene matches. This CDR3 is 15 amino acids long. The V gene's germline CDR1 is MGHRA and CDR2 YSYEKL. This CDR3 reads CASSQVGLAEETQYF. The CDR3 nucleotides read TGCGCCAGCAGCCAAGTTGGACTAGCGGAAGAGACCCAGTACTTC.

The table lists this clone with a few counts. This sequence joins TRBV20-1 and TRBJ2-7; 11 bases are shared with TRBD2. The V and J ends lost 5 bases and 3 bases, in that order; junction bases with no gene match: 3. Germline V CDR1 and CDR2: DFQATT, SNEGSKA (reference sequence). There are 13 residues in the CDR3. The CDR3 coding sequence is TGCAGTGCTGACGGGACTAGCGGCTACGAGCAGTACTTC. Residues: CSADGTSGYEQYF.

The chain uses TRBV5-1 and TRBJ2-3, with D perhaps TRBD1 or TRBD2 (5 bases each). The germline CDR1 and CDR2 sequences are SGHRS and YFSETQ. The V end lost 0 bases, the J end lost 2 bases, and 10 bases lay between the germline ends. This CDR3 contains 15 residues. DNA of the CDR3: TGCGCCAGCAGCTTGGAGGGACGGTACACAGATACGCAGTATTTT. Encoded protein: CASSLEGRYTDTQYF. Using reference TRBV5-1 and TRBJ2-3 for the parts outside the CDR3, the full variable domain is KAGVTQTPRYLIKTRGQQVTLSCSPISGHRSVSWYQQTPGQGLQFLFEYFSETQRNKGNFPGRFSGRQFSNSRSEMNVSTLELGDSALYLCASSLEGRYTDTQYFGPGTRLTVL.

The chain couples TRBV12-3 or TRBV12-4 to TRBJ1-2; no firm D call. Trimming stripped 1 base from V and 4 bases from J, with 19 bases between. The CDR3 spans 17 residues. CDR3 in DNA: TGTGCCAGCAGTTTAGGATTAGGGTATGGAAATGGCTATGGCTACACCTTC. Translating gives CASSLGLGYGNGYGYTF.

J is TRBJ2-2 and V is TRBV11-2; D uncertain. Per germline, CDR1 SGHAT and CDR2 FQNNGV. The ends were cut back, 3 bases at V and 3 bases at J, with 8 bases in the middle. The CDR3 has 14 amino acids. The CDR3, as DNA: TGTGCCAGCAGCTTGGCAGACTACACCGGGGAGCTGTTTTTT. This encodes CASSLADYTGELFF.

This clone was observed many times. The genes are TRBV6-4 and TRBJ2-1; TRBD2 matches at 9 bases. Losses at the gene ends were 7 bases for V and 9 bases for J; bases not matched to a gene: 10. Looked up from germline, CDR1 is MRHNA and CDR2 is SNTAGT. The length of the CDR3 is 14 residues. CDR3 sequence: CASKVLAGRGEQFF. The CDR3 DNA sequence: TGTGCCAGCAAAGTCCTAGCGGGACGTGGTGAGCAGTTCTTC.

This clone was seen repeatedly, ten times or more. The rearrangement uses TRBV19 and TRBJ2-1, with 7 nucleotides matching TRBD1. Trimming took 9 bases from V and 8 from J; bases not matched to a gene: 10. The CDR3 sequence is 13 residues long. CDR1 and CDR2 from the germline V gene are LNHDA and SQIVND (reference sequence). CDR3 sequence: CASRDRAGDEQFF. As DNA, the CDR3 is TGTGCCAGCCGTGACAGGGCGGGCGATGAGCAGTTCTTC.

The V and J genes are TRBV9 and TRBJ1-2; 7 bases agree with TRBD1. V dropped 3 bases and J dropped 0; count of bases not matched to a gene: 5. The CDR3 contains 15 residues. CDR1 and CDR2 (germline): SGDLS, YYNGEE. The DNA for the CDR3 is TGTGCCAGCAGCGCCCGGGACAGAGCTAACTATGGCTACACCTTC. Its translation: CASSARDRANYGYTF.

In its sample, this clone ranks as medium-sized. This chain uses TRBV5-1 with TRBJ1-2; 9 bases line up with TRBD1. Germline values: CDR1 SGHRS, CDR2 YFSETQ. The CDR3 has 15 amino acids. Losses at the gene ends were 7 bases for V and 1 base for J; bases not matched to a gene: 8. For the CDR3, the DNA is TGCGCCAGCCGACGGACAGGGGATATTAACTATGGCTACACCTTC. It codes for CASRRTGDINYGYTF.

This clone is termed medium-sized. This chain's CDR3 is CASSLSPSDRTANYGYTF. The CDR3 DNA reads as TGTGCCAGCAGTTTATCCCCTTCCGACCGAACTGCTAACTATGGCTACACCTTC. The rearrangement uses TRBV27 and TRBJ1-2; D unresolved. The V end lost 0 bases, the J end lost 0 bases, and 17 bases lay between the germline ends. The germline V gene encodes CDR1 MNHEY and CDR2 SMNVEV (reference sequence). The CDR3 runs 18 residues.

The chain employs TRBV6-1 and TRBJ1-3; D gene ambiguous. CDR1 and CDR2 from the germline V gene are MNHNS and SASEGT. The CDR3 is 14 residues long. Between the trimmed V and J ends, which lost 5 bases and 0 bases, there was a span of 8 bases. CDR3 sequence: CASSTAFSGNTIYF. CDR3 in DNA: TGTGCCAGCAGTACAGCTTTCTCTGGAAACACCATATATTTT.

This clone was detected many times. The V and J genes are TRBV25-1 and TRBJ2-7, with D uncertain. The V end was cut by 4 bases, the J end by 4 bases, with 5 bases between. This CDR3 comprises 11 residues. Germline CDR1 and CDR2: MGHDK and SYGVNS. Written as DNA, the CDR3 is TGTGCCAGCAGTGGCGGATACGAGCAGTACTTC. Amino acids: CASSGGYEQYF.

This clone was seen more than once but under ten times. The chain is built from TRBV20-1 and TRBJ2-7; 11 bases agree with TRBD2. CDR3 length equals 14 residues. The V gene end was trimmed by 6 bases and the J gene end by 5 bases; junction bases not matched to a gene: 9. Germline lookup yields CDR1 DFQATT and CDR2 SNEGSKA (reference sequence). The CDR3 region is CSAPLAGVFDEQYF. The DNA for the CDR3 is TGCAGTGCACCACTAGCGGGAGTTTTCGACGAGCAGTACTTC.

This clone was counted many times. V is TRBV27 and J is TRBJ2-1; 8 bases fit TRBD2. Trimming took 3 bases from V and 7 from J; bases not matched to a gene: 11. The CDR3 loop spans 16 amino acids. Germline loops: CDR1 MNHEY, CDR2 SMNVEV (reference sequence). This CDR3 is CASSLSPGLGLNEQFF. CDR3 nucleotide sequence: TGTGCCAGCAGTTTGTCCCCGGGACTAGGTTTAAATGAGCAGTTCTTC.